The next 25 T cell receptor beta chains were all read from a single sample in a study of blood T cell repertoires in COVID-19. Data came from immunoSEQ multiplex PCR; TCRdb stores just in-frame clones and leaves some out. Of roughly 150,000 clones listed, about 80% are singletons. The sample comprised peripheral blood. The receptors derive from a man in his sixties with acute or convalescent COVID-19.

The V and J genes are TRBV11-2 and TRBJ2-7; 12 nucleotides agree with TRBD2. Germline assignment: CDR1 SGHAT and CDR2 FQNNGV. V was clipped by 5 bases and J by 3 bases; unmatched bases: 5. The CDR3 sequence is 15 residues long. This CDR3 is CASSPTSGGLYEQYF. The CDR3 bases are TGTGCCAGCAGCCCGACTAGCGGGGGACTCTACGAGCAGTACTTC.

The gene calls are TRBV4-1 and TRBJ2-1; D is uncertain. V was trimmed by 1 base and J by 7 bases, leaving 8 bases between them. This CDR3 has 13 amino acids. Germline V gene lookup returns CDR1 MGHRA and CDR2 YSYEKL. This CDR3 is CASSQVGDNEQFF. The CDR3, as DNA: TGCGCCAGCAGCCAAGTGGGCGATAATGAGCAGTTCTTC.

This chain links TRBV2 with TRBJ1-5; D ambiguous. Per germline, CDR1 SNHLY and CDR2 FYNNEI. The V end was cut by 10 bases, the J end by 2 bases, with 6 bases between. The CDR3 consists of 11 residues. DNA of the CDR3: TGTGCCACAGGCCGCAATCAGCCCCAGCATTTT. It encodes CATGRNQPQHF.

J is TRBJ2-4 and V is TRBV19; D might be TRBD2 (6 bases). The CDR3 length is 15 residues. Trimming took 7 bases from V and 0 from J, leaving 13 bases between them. Looked up from germline, CDR1 is LNHDA and CDR2 is SQIVND (reference sequence). CDR3 region: CASKGGDLAKNIQYF. The CDR3 bases are TGTGCCAGTAAAGGAGGGGATCTAGCCAAAAACATTCAGTACTTC.

The CDR3 bases are TGCGCCAGCAGCAGATCGCGTGATACTAATGAAAAACTGTTTTTT. Translating gives CASSRSRDTNEKLFF. The chain combines TRBV4-3 with TRBJ1-4, with D unclear. V gave up 5 bases and J gave up 2 bases, with 12 bases separating them. CDR1 LGHNA and CDR2 YSLEER come from the germline V gene. There are 15 residues in the CDR3.

The chain links TRBV25-1 to TRBJ2-7; D may be TRBD2 (6 bases). The CDR3 is 14 residues long. Trimming removed 9 bases from V and 0 bases from J, with 15 bases in between. CDR1 and CDR2 from the germline V gene are MGHDK and SYGVNS. The CDR3 DNA follows: TGTGCCAGTCCTCCTGGGGGGAACTCCTACGAGCAGTACTTC. It translates to CASPPGGNSYEQYF.

The count of this clone is one. In DNA, the CDR3 is TGCAGCGTTGTCCTAGCGGGGGGTGGTGATACGCAGTATTTT. Its protein product is CSVVLAGGGDTQYF. The gene calls are TRBV29-1 and TRBJ2-3; 11 nucleotides align to TRBD2. Germline loops: CDR1 SQVTM, CDR2 ANQGSEA. The V and J ends lost 4 bases and 6 bases, in that order; junction bases with no gene match: 6. CDR3 length equals 14 residues.

The chain uses TRBV6-2 or TRBV6-3 and TRBJ2-7; D is unclear. V lost 2 bases, J lost 1 base, and 3 bases lay in between. The CDR3 consists of 12 residues. Germline V gene data show CDR1 as MNHEY and CDR2 as SVGEGT. CDR3 nucleotides: TGTGCCAGCAGTTACCCTTCCTACGAGCAGTACTTC. Amino acids: CASSYPSYEQYF.

This clone has a single count. This rearrangement joins TRBV12-3 or TRBV12-4 to TRBJ1-6; D gene unclear. Trimming shortened V by 1 base and J by 12 bases, and 10 bases separated the two germline ends. There are 13 residues in the CDR3. CDR3 sequence (DNA): TGTGCCAGCAGTTTAGGCAACTCCCTACCCCTCCACTTT. Amino acid sequence: CASSLGNSLPLHF.

The rearrangement links TRBV7-2 to TRBJ1-4, with D maybe TRBD1 (5 bases). Trimming took 0 bases from V and 3 from J, leaving 14 bases between them. From germline, CDR1 is SGHTA and CDR2 FQGNSA. The CDR3 is 17 residues long. This CDR3 is CASSLAHSGGANEKLFF. CDR3 bases: TGTGCCAGCAGCTTAGCCCACTCGGGGGGGGCTAATGAAAAACTGTTTTTT. Complete variable domain (other parts from reference TRBV7-2 and TRBJ1-4): GAGVSQSPSNKVTEKGKDVELRCDPISGHTALYWYRQSLGQGLEFLIYFQGNSAPDKSGLPSDRFSAERTGGSVSTLTIQRTQQEDSAVYLCASSLAHSGGANEKLFFGSGTQLSVL.

This chain joins TRBV10-3 and TRBJ2-7; no reliable D call. In germline, CDR1 is ENHRY, CDR2 SYGVKD. V was pared by 0 bases and J by 7 bases, with 10 bases between. The CDR3 length is 13 residues. The DNA of the CDR3 is TGTGCCATCAGTGAGTCGATTTCGGGTGAGCAGTACTTC. It codes for CAISESISGEQYF.

This clone was counted between two and nine times. J is TRBJ1-2 and V is TRBV30; 8 bases align to TRBD1. V lost 2 bases, J lost 6 bases, and 11 bases stayed unmatched. The germline V gene encodes CDR1 GTSNPN and CDR2 SVGIG (reference sequence). The CDR3 has 15 residues. The CDR3 region is CAWSSGQGVSNGYTF. CDR3 nucleotide sequence: TGTGCCTGGAGTTCAGGACAGGGTGTATCGAATGGCTACACCTTC.

This chain links TRBV9 with TRBJ2-7; 7 bases are a match to TRBD1. CDR3 size: 18 residues. Germline lookup yields CDR1 SGDLS and CDR2 YYNGEE. Trimming took 3 bases from V and 1 from J; bases not matched to a gene: 16. The CDR3 DNA sequence: TGTGCCAGCAGCGCCTCAAACTCTCCGGGACAGTCATCCTACGAGCAGTACTTC. Translation: CASSASNSPGQSSYEQYF.

The V call is TRBV9, the J call TRBJ2-2, with no clear D. Germline CDR1 reads SGDLS; CDR2 reads YYNGEE. The length of the CDR3 is 14 residues. The germline V and J ends were trimmed by 2 bases and 2 bases, with 7 bases remaining between them. CDR3 sequence (DNA): TGTGCCAGCAGCGTTCAACTAAACACCGGGGAGCTGTTTTTT. Translation: CASSVQLNTGELFF.

The chain has TRBV5-5 and TRBJ2-3; D possibly corresponds to TRBD1 (6 bases). CDR1 SGHKS and CDR2 YYEKEE come from the germline V gene (reference sequence). Trimming left V 4 bases short and J 4 bases short, with 13 bases between. The CDR3 is made up of 14 amino acids. CDR3 DNA sequence: TGTGCCAGCAGCGTTTTACAGGGCGCAGATACGCAGTATTTT. It encodes CASSVLQGADTQYF.

This clone has just a few counts. This rearrangement joins TRBV19 to TRBJ1-1, with 10 positions matching TRBD1. This CDR3 is 13 amino acids long. CDR1 and CDR2 from the germline V gene are LNHDA and SQIVND (reference sequence). J was trimmed by 5 bases and V by 8 bases; bases with no gene match: 5. Here the CDR3 DNA reads TGTGCCAGTTATGGACAGGGGGGGACTGAAGCTTTCTTT. As protein: CASYGQGGTEAFF.

The chain's CDR3 is CASSQSADSGNTIYF. CDR3 sequence (DNA): TGCGCCAGCAGCCAAAGTGCAGACTCTGGAAACACCATATATTTT. This rearrangement joins TRBV4-1 to TRBJ1-3; no definite D call. CDR3 length: 15 amino acids. Trimming left V 2 bases short and J 0 bases short, with 8 bases between. CDR1 and CDR2 from the germline V gene are MGHRA and YSYEKL.

CDR3 bases: TGTGCCTGCTACCCACAGGGGCCGGACGTTGGCTACACCTTC. Protein: CACYPQGPDVGYTF. The chain is built from TRBV30 and TRBJ1-2, with 7 bases lining up with TRBD1. The V gene end was trimmed by 6 bases and the J gene end by 7 bases; junction bases not matched to a gene: 14. Germline CDR1 GTSNPN, CDR2 SVGIG (reference sequence). The CDR3 length is 14 residues. The variable domain in full, completed from reference TRBV30 and TRBJ1-2, reads SQTIHQWPATLVQPVGSPLSLECTVEGTSNPNLYWYRQAAGRGLQLLFYSVGIGQISSEVPQNLSASRPQDRQFILSSKKLLLSDSGFYLCACYPQGPDVGYTFGSGTRLTVV.

This chain connects TRBV7-9 to TRBJ1-2; D remains ambiguous. Germline values: CDR1 SEHNR, CDR2 FQNEAQ (reference sequence). V gave up 3 bases and J gave up 3 bases, with 8 bases separating them. This CDR3 contains 13 residues. The CDR3, as DNA: TGTGCCAGCAGCTTCTTCGGGGACTATGGCTACACCTTC. Translation gives CASSFFGDYGYTF.

CDR3: CASSPDSHNQPQHF. CDR3 nucleotide sequence: TGTGCCAGCAGCCCCGACAGCCACAATCAGCCCCAGCATTTT. The chain links TRBV6-2 or TRBV6-3 to TRBJ1-5; perhaps TRBD1 as D (5 bases). V was trimmed by 6 bases and J by 3 bases, leaving 12 bases between them. The germline V gene encodes CDR1 MNHEY and CDR2 SVGEGT. CDR3 length equals 14 residues.

The chain carries TRBV19 and TRBJ2-2; D not resolved. Germline V lookup: CDR1 LNHDA, CDR2 SQIVND (reference sequence). This CDR3 has 14 residues. V was clipped by 1 base and J by 1 base, with 4 bases between them. The CDR3 here is CASSIVGNTGELFF. The CDR3 DNA follows: TGTGCCAGTAGTATAGTCGGGAACACCGGGGAGCTGTTTTTT.

This chain joins TRBV18 and TRBJ1-5, with a weak D call TRBD1 (6 bases). Germline V gene data show CDR1 as KGHSH and CDR2 as LQKENI. V was shortened by 3 bases and J by 4 bases, with 16 bases between the two germline ends. This CDR3 region has 16 residues. The CDR3 DNA follows: TGTGCCAGCTCACCGGATGGAGGAACAGGGAATCAGCCCCAGCATTTT. Encoded protein: CASSPDGGTGNQPQHF.

V and J are TRBV7-9 and TRBJ2-1; D is possibly TRBD2 (5 bases). The ends were cut back, 5 bases at V and 7 bases at J, with 21 bases in the middle. Germline V gives CDR1 SEHNR, CDR2 FQNEAQ (reference sequence). CDR3 length equals 16 residues. CDR3 DNA sequence: TGTGCCAGCAGCCCTTCTCTAGCATTTGAAACGAATGAGCAGTTCTTC. Translating it yields CASSPSLAFETNEQFF.

A few counts support this clone. In DNA form, the CDR3 reads TGTGCCAGCAAAGGACAACAGAATTCACCCCTCCACTTT. It specifies CASKGQQNSPLHF. The chain combines TRBV28 with TRBJ1-6; D might be TRBD1 (5 bases). Trimming removed 7 bases from V and 7 bases from J, with 11 bases in between. From germline, CDR1 is MDHEN and CDR2 SYDVKM. CDR3 length equals 13 residues.

This clone was seen once. The genes are TRBV28 and TRBJ2-7; 8 bases are a match to TRBD2. The germline V gene has CDR1 MDHEN and CDR2 SYDVKM. The CDR3 has 15 residues. V was pared by 5 bases and J by 2 bases, with 8 bases of the junction left unmatched. The CDR3 sequence: CASSNGGDLTYEQYF. CDR3 DNA sequence: TGTGCCAGCAGTAACGGGGGGGACCTTACCTACGAGCAGTACTTC.